One sample yielded the 30 T cell receptor beta chains listed below, sequenced in a study of radiotherapy plus CTLA-4 blockade in lung cancer. The assay was immunoSEQ multiplex PCR, and TCRdb's table has in-frame clones only and misses some. The sample contains roughly 63,000 clones, under 75% of which appear only once. The sample here was peripheral blood, taken from a patient treated with radiotherapy plus ipilimumab. The receptors originated from a human donor with non-small cell lung cancer whose response to radiotherapy plus ipilimumab could not be evaluated.

The gene calls are TRBV18 and TRBJ2-6; D is perhaps TRBD2 (6 bases). Looked up from germline, CDR1 is KGHSH and CDR2 is LQKENI. Trimming shortened V by 5 bases and J by 2 bases, and 13 bases separated the two germline ends. The CDR3 is 16 residues long. The CDR3 coding sequence is TGTGCCAGCTCATCCCAGACTAGTCCTGGGGCCAACGTCCTGACTTTC. Encoded protein: CASSSQTSPGANVLTF.

The chain recombines TRBV9 with TRBJ2-5, with D possibly TRBD1 on 5 matching bases. The tail of the sequence fits TRBJ2-7 better, so the J call may be wrong. The germline V gene has CDR1 SGDLS and CDR2 YYNGEE. The CDR3 loop spans 15 amino acids. The CDR3 DNA reads TGTGCCAGCAGCGTAGGGCAGGGTTTGGGCTACGAGCAGTACTTC. Its translation is CASSVGQGLGYEQYF.

The chain has TRBV4-1 and TRBJ1-4; 8 positions match TRBD1. The CDR3 runs 14 residues. Germline V gene data show CDR1 as MGHRA and CDR2 as YSYEKL. V dropped 1 base and J dropped 5; count of bases not matched to a gene: 0. The CDR3 sequence: CASSQGTGNEKLFF. CDR3 DNA sequence: TGCGCCAGCAGCCAAGGGACAGGGAATGAAAAACTGTTTTTT.

The chain joins TRBV2 to TRBJ1-4; D gene unclear. The V gene's germline CDR1 is SNHLY and CDR2 FYNNEI. V lost 5 bases and J 7 bases, leaving 23 bases between the germline ends. The CDR3 length is 17 residues. This CDR3 reads CASSKYPDFFAGEKLFF. The CDR3 bases are TGTGCCAGCAGTAAATACCCGGACTTTTTCGCGGGTGAAAAACTGTTTTTT. The full variable domain, rest sourced from reference TRBV2 and TRBJ1-4, is EPEVTQTPSHQVTQMGQEVILRCVPISNHLYFYWYRQILGQKVEFLVSFYNNEISEKSEIFDDQFSVERPDGSNFTLKIRSTKLEDSAMYFCASSKYPDFFAGEKLFFGSGTQLSVL.

This clone appeared a single time. The chain links TRBV19 to TRBJ1-5; 7 positions match TRBD1. Germline lookup yields CDR1 LNHDA and CDR2 SQIVND (reference sequence). The junction had 7 bases not matched to a gene; V was cut back by 9 bases and J by 2 bases. The CDR3 has 14 amino acids. CDR3 coding DNA: TGTGCCAGCCAGATTACAGGGGGCAATCAGCCCCAGCATTTT. Residues: CASQITGGNQPQHF.

The V call is TRBV19, the J call TRBJ1-1, with TRBD1 matching over 7 bases. V lost 8 bases, J lost 1 base, and 10 bases stayed unmatched. Germline V gene data show CDR1 as LNHDA and CDR2 as SQIVND (reference sequence). The CDR3 loop spans 15 amino acids. The CDR3 loop reads CASGREGQANTEAFF. In DNA form, the CDR3 reads TGTGCCAGTGGACGAGAAGGACAGGCGAACACTGAAGCTTTCTTT.

A few counts support this clone. The genes are TRBV7-6 and TRBJ1-4; D might be TRBD1 (6 bases). The germline V and J ends were trimmed by 0 bases and 0 bases, with 14 bases remaining between them. Germline assignment: CDR1 SGHVS and CDR2 FNYEAQ. The CDR3 runs to 18 residues. The CDR3 nucleotides are TGTGCCAGCAGCTTAGCGCTTCCAGGGGCTGCAACTAATGAAAAACTGTTTTTT. Its translation: CASSLALPGAATNEKLFF.

J is TRBJ2-1 and V is TRBV2; possibly TRBD1 for D (6 bases). Germline assignment: CDR1 SNHLY and CDR2 FYNNEI. Trimming cost V 6 bases and J 7 bases, with 19 bases left between them. The CDR3 is 15 residues long. This CDR3 reads CASRGDTPLGNEQFF. The CDR3, as DNA: TGTGCCAGCAGGGGGGACACACCGCTGGGGAATGAGCAGTTCTTC.

This clone was detected only a few times. The gene calls are TRBV14 and TRBJ2-2, with D possibly matching TRBD1 (6 bases). The V end lost 2 bases, the J end lost 3 bases, and 7 bases lay between the germline ends. The CDR3 has 14 amino acids. Germline V gene data show CDR1 as SGHDN and CDR2 as FVKESK. The CDR3 protein is CASSQRTDTGELFF. The CDR3 coding sequence is TGTGCCAGCAGCCAAAGGACAGACACCGGGGAGCTGTTTTTT.

The chain recombines TRBV5-1 with TRBJ1-1; the D gene is possibly TRBD1 (6 bases). CDR1 and CDR2 (germline): SGHRS, YFSETQ. This CDR3 has 14 residues. Trimming took 2 bases from V and 7 from J, leaving 15 bases between them. The CDR3 here is CASSFRTQGNEAFF. DNA for the CDR3: TGCGCCAGCAGCTTCAGGACCCAGGGGAATGAAGCTTTCTTT.

This rearrangement joins TRBV10-1 to TRBJ1-1; D remains ambiguous. The CDR3 is 14 residues long. Germline-derived CDR1 and CDR2 are WNHNN and SYGVQD (reference sequence). V lost 3 bases and J 1 base, leaving 9 bases between the germline ends. The CDR3 loop is CASSEGGWNTEAFF. The CDR3 bases are TGCGCCAGCAGTGAAGGAGGGTGGAACACTGAAGCTTTCTTT.

This chain connects TRBV7-2 to TRBJ1-6; the D gene is possibly TRBD1 (5 bases). Germline CDR1 and CDR2: SGHTA and FQGNSA. V was pared by 1 base and J by 9 bases, with 7 bases between. The CDR3 consists of 13 residues. The CDR3 here is CASSLDRTSPLHF. The CDR3 DNA reads TGTGCCAGCAGCTTAGACAGGACTTCACCCCTCCACTTT.

The J gene is TRBJ2-7, the V gene TRBV11-3; D ambiguous. Germline loops: CDR1 SGHNT, CDR2 YENEEA. Trimming took off 2 bases at V and 3 bases at J, with 5 bases between the two ends. This CDR3 is 12 amino acids long. CDR3 sequence reads: CASSLSSYEQYF. Written as DNA, the CDR3 is TGTGCCAGCAGCTTATCCAGCTACGAGCAGTACTTC.

By sample share, this clone is medium-sized (0.01 to 0.1%). The gene calls are TRBV28 and TRBJ2-7, with D possibly being TRBD1 (5 bases). CDR3 length: 14 amino acids. Trimming took off 1 base at V and 4 bases at J, with 11 bases between the two ends. Germline V lookup: CDR1 MDHEN, CDR2 SYDVKM. CDR3 protein: CASSLLRGWYEQYF. In DNA form, the CDR3 reads TGTGCCAGCAGTTTATTAAGGGGTTGGTACGAGCAGTACTTC.

The gene calls are TRBV7-2 and TRBJ2-3; 9 nucleotides align to TRBD2. Trimming removed 5 bases from V and 4 bases from J; junction bases left unmatched: 7. The germline gives CDR1 SGHTA, CDR2 FQGNSA. This CDR3 has 15 residues. The chain's CDR3 is CASSGPTSGPDTQYF. CDR3 sequence (DNA): TGTGCCAGCAGCGGCCCGACTAGCGGCCCAGATACGCAGTATTTT.

The chain joins TRBV19 to TRBJ1-3; D gene unclear. The germline V gene has CDR1 LNHDA and CDR2 SQIVND (reference sequence). The CDR3 has 15 amino acids. V was pared by 6 bases and J by 0 bases, with 12 bases between. The CDR3 sequence: CASSRAGSSGNTIYF. The CDR3 DNA sequence: TGTGCCAGTAGCCGCGCGGGCAGCTCTGGAAACACCATATATTTT.

The rearrangement uses TRBV2 and TRBJ2-2; 14 bases match TRBD2. V was pared by 6 bases and J by 7 bases, with 4 bases of the junction left unmatched. The CDR3 runs to 15 residues. Germline loops: CDR1 SNHLY, CDR2 FYNNEI. CDR3 sequence: CASSRLAGGGGELFF. CDR3 coding DNA: TGTGCCAGCAGCCGACTAGCGGGGGGGGGCGGGGAGCTGTTTTTT.

The chain recombines TRBV13 with TRBJ1-2, with D tentatively TRBD1 (6 bases). This CDR3 contains 13 residues. The V and J ends lost 6 bases and 5 bases respectively, with 13 bases between them. CDR1 and CDR2 from the germline V gene are PRHDT and FYEKMQ (reference sequence). The DNA for the CDR3 is TGTGCCAGCAGTGACAGAAGGGGGTATGGCTACACCTTC. Translation gives CASSDRRGYGYTF. The variable domain in full, completed from reference TRBV13 and TRBJ1-2, reads AAGVIQSPRHLIKEKRETATLKCYPIPRHDTVYWYQQGPGQDPQFLISFYEKMQSDKGSIPDRFSAQQFSDYHSELNMSSLELGDSALYFCASSDRRGYGYTFGSGTRLTVV.

V usage is TRBV6-1 and J usage is TRBJ1-2; D may be TRBD1 (5 bases). The CDR3 length is 15 residues. Germline values: CDR1 MNHNS, CDR2 SASEGT. V shed 3 bases and J shed 8 bases, with 19 bases lying between them. The chain's CDR3 is CASSDKGQGLKGYTF. In nucleotides, the CDR3 is TGTGCCAGCAGTGATAAGGGGCAGGGTTTGAAAGGCTACACCTTC.

The CDR3 coding sequence is TGTGCCAGTAGTATGTCAGCGGGGGTCTACGAGCAGTACTTC. Protein: CASSMSAGVYEQYF. The rearrangement uses TRBV19 and TRBJ2-7, with TRBD2 identical over 8 bases. Trimming removed 3 bases from V and 3 bases from J; junction bases left unmatched: 4. Germline CDR1 reads LNHDA; CDR2 reads SQIVND (reference sequence). The CDR3 has 14 residues.

This clone is medium-sized in the sample. This chain joins TRBV5-1 and TRBJ2-7; the match to TRBD1 covers 8 bases. The junction had 5 bases not matched to a gene; V was cut back by 2 bases and J by 4 bases. Germline CDR1 and CDR2: SGHRS and YFSETQ. CDR3 length equals 14 residues. CDR3 in DNA: TGCGCCAGCAGCTTCACAGGGGGATCATACGAGCAGTACTTC. This encodes CASSFTGGSYEQYF.

The chain links TRBV7-3 to TRBJ2-5, with 7 bases fitting TRBD2. The DNA end lines up better with TRBJ2-7; the J call may be wrong. Germline loops: CDR1 SGHTA, CDR2 FQGTGA. CDR3 length equals 15 residues. CDR3 coding DNA: TGTGCCAGCAGCTTAACGGGCGGGAGAATCAACGAGCAGTACTTC. The encoded protein is CASSLTGGRINEQYF.

The rearrangement joins TRBV4-1 to TRBJ1-1; 8 positions agree with TRBD1. The CDR3 covers 14 residues. Per germline, CDR1 MGHRA and CDR2 YSYEKL. V lost 5 bases, J lost 6 bases, and 8 bases stayed unmatched. The CDR3 loop reads CASSTPDRGPEAFF. The CDR3 nucleotides read TGCGCCAGCAGCACTCCTGACAGGGGCCCTGAAGCTTTCTTT.

This sequence joins TRBV6-1 and TRBJ2-3; perhaps TRBD2 as D (6 bases). The CDR3 loop spans 15 amino acids. V was clipped by 2 bases and J by 4 bases, with 13 bases between them. The germline V gene has CDR1 MNHNS and CDR2 SASEGT. This CDR3 is CASSEYGGWADTQYF. The CDR3 coding sequence is TGTGCCAGCAGTGAATATGGGGGGTGGGCAGATACGCAGTATTTT.

The gene calls are TRBV7-2 and TRBJ2-2; 8 nucleotides agree with TRBD1. This CDR3 contains 13 residues. Germline V gene sequence: CDR1 SGHTA, CDR2 FQGNSA. The CDR3 region is CGGATGETGELFF. CDR3 DNA: TGTGGTGGGGCGACAGGGGAAACCGGGGAGCTGTTTTTT.

This chain connects TRBV4-3 to TRBJ2-1; the D gene is possibly TRBD1 (6 bases). This CDR3 has 16 residues. The germline V gene encodes CDR1 LGHNA and CDR2 YSLEER. With 4 bases removed from V and 6 bases from J, the gap between germline ends came to 19 bases. CDR3 protein: CASSPLITGISNEQFF. DNA of the CDR3: TGCGCCAGCAGCCCACTTATCACAGGGATTTCCAATGAGCAGTTCTTC.

The chain couples TRBV5-1 to TRBJ1-1, with 9 nucleotides matching TRBD1. The CDR3 spans 13 residues. CDR1 and CDR2 from the germline V gene are SGHRS and YFSETQ. V lost 8 bases to trimming and J lost 14 bases; unmatched junction nucleotides: 16. CDR3 loop: CASTPMGQGDEFF. As DNA, the CDR3 is TGCGCCAGTACTCCAATGGGACAGGGTGACGAGTTCTTT.

The gene calls are TRBV5-1 and TRBJ2-2; 7 positions match TRBD2. Germline values: CDR1 SGHRS, CDR2 YFSETQ. The CDR3 sequence is 16 residues long. J was trimmed by 6 bases and V by 6 bases; bases with no gene match: 14. Here the CDR3 reads CASNEQPGGGAGELFF. DNA of the CDR3: TGCGCCAGCAACGAGCAACCGGGAGGAGGAGCCGGGGAGCTGTTTTTT.

The V gene is TRBV28, the J gene TRBJ1-5; the D gene is possibly TRBD1 (5 bases). V shed 5 bases and J shed 5 bases, with 13 bases lying between them. In germline, CDR1 is MDHEN, CDR2 SYDVKM. The CDR3 runs 14 residues. The CDR3: CASSLRVGYQPQHF. CDR3 bases: TGTGCCAGCAGTCTCAGGGTAGGGTATCAGCCCCAGCATTTT.

The chain combines TRBV4-3 with TRBJ1-1; the D gene is possibly TRBD1 (6 bases). CDR1 and CDR2 (germline): LGHNA, YSLEER. This CDR3 has 15 residues. V lost 0 bases and J lost 11, with 19 bases in between. As DNA, the CDR3 is TGCGCCAGCAGCCAAGATTACCGCGGGGGCGCCCCGGCTTTCTTT. Protein product: CASSQDYRGGAPAFF.